This TCR beta chain was profiled in a study of CD8+ T cells in alopecia areata. Whole-study findings and limits: Scalp specimens additionally yield sequences from normal skin's resident alphabeta T cells. Administration of tofacitinib significantly diminished scalp clonality and expanded CD8+ clones within the top 100.

TCR sequencing used cDNA made by reverse transcription of extracted RNA. Clones were sequenced by immunoSEQ multiplex PCR, and TCRdb holds only the in-frame ones, with some missing. The sample lists around 180,000 clones, roughly 60% occurring once. A remark on this clone: Its target is not known.

Sample treatment: oral pan-JAK inhibitor, 5-10 mg twice daily. As part of sample collection, lesional scalp punch biopsies and peripheral blood were taken from alopecia areata patients. Per the germline V gene, CDR1 is LNHNV and CDR2 is YYDKDF (reference sequence). Deletions cut 1 base from V and 2 bases from J, with 9 bases between. CDR3 length equals 14 residues. This receptor was obtained from a human donor with alopecia areata. Specimen: CD4+ T cells sorted from blood, collected at week 24, from a patient treated with tofacitinib. The chain combines TRBV15 with TRBJ2-7; tentatively, D is TRBD1 (6 bases). The CDR3: CATSRGQEPYEQYF. For the CDR3, the DNA is TGTGCCACCAGCAGAGGACAGGAACCCTACGAGCAGTACTTC.